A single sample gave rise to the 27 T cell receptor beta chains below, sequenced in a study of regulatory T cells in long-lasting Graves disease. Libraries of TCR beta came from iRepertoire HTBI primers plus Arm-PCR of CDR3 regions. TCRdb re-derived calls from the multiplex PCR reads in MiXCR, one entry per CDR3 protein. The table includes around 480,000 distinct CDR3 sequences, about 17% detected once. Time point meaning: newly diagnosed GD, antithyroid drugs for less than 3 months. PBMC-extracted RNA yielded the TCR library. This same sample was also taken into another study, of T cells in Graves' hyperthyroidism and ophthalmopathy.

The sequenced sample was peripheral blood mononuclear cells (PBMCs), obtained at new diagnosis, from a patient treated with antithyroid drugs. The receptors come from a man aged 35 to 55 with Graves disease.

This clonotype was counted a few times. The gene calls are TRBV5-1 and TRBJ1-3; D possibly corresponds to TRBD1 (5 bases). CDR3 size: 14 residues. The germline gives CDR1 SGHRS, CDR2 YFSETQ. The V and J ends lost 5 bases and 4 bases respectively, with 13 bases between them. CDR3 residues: CASSMEAGGNTIYF. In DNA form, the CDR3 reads TGCGCCAGCAGTATGGAGGCAGGGGGAAACACCATATATTTT.

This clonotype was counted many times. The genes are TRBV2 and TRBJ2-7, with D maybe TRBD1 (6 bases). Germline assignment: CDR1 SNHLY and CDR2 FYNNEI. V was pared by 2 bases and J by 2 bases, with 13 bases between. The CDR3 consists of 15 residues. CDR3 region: CASSEFLGGTYEQYF. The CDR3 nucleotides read TGTGCCAGCAGTGAATTCCTAGGGGGAACCTACGAGCAGTACTTC.

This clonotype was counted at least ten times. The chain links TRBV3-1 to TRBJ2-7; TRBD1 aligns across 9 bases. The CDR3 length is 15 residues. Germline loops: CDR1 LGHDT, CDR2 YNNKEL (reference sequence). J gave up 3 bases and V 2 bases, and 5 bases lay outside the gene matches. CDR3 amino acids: CASSQQPTGGYEQYF. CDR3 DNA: TGTGCCAGCAGCCAACAACCGACAGGGGGCTACGAGCAGTACTTC.

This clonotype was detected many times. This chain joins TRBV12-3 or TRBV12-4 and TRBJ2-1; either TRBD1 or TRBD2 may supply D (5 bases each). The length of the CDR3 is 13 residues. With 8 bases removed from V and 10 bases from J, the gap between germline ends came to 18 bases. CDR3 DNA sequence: TGTGCCAGCGAGTTTTGGGGGTACAGAGAGCAGTTCTTC. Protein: CASEFWGYREQFF.

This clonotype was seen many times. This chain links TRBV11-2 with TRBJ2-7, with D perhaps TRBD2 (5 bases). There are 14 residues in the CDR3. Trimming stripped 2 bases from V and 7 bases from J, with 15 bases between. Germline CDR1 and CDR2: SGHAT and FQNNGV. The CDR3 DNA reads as TGTGCCAGCAGCTTATCCCGGCGGGTCTGGGAGCAGTACTTC. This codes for CASSLSRRVWEQYF.

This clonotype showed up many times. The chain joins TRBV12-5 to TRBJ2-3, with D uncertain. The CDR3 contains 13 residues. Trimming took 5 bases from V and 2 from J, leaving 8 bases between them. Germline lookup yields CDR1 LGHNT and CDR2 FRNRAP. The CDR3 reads CASGEGNTDTQYF. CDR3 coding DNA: TGTGCTAGTGGTGAAGGGAACACAGATACGCAGTATTTT.

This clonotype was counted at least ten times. CDR3 DNA: TGTGCCACCAGTGCCGCGTCCGAGACCCAGTACTTC. Encoded protein: CATSAASETQYF. This chain connects TRBV24-1 to TRBJ2-5; D unclear. V lost 5 bases and J 5 bases, leaving 8 bases between the germline ends. Looked up from germline, CDR1 is KGHDR and CDR2 is SFDVKD. The length of the CDR3 is 12 residues.

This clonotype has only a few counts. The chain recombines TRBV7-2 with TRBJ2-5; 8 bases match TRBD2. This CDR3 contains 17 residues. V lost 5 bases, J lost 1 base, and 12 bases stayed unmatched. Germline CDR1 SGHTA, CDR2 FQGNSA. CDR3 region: CASSPPSGLNSQETQYF. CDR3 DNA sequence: TGTGCCAGCAGCCCTCCTAGCGGGCTAAACTCCCAAGAGACCCAGTACTTC.

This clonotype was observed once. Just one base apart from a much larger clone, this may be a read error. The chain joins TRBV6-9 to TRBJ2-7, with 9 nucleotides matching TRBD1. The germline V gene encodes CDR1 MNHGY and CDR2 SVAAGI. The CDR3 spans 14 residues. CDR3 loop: CAGSYGQGNYEQYF. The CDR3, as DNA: TGTGCCGGCAGTTACGGACAGGGGAACTACGAGCAGTACTTC.

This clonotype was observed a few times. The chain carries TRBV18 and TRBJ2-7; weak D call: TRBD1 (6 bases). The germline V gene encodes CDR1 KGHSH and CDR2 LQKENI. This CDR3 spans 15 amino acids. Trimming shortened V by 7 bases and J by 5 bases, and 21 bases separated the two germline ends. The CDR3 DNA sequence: TGTGCCAGCTTGGCCCGGGACAAGCCCTTGAACGAGCAGTACTTC. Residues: CASLARDKPLNEQYF.

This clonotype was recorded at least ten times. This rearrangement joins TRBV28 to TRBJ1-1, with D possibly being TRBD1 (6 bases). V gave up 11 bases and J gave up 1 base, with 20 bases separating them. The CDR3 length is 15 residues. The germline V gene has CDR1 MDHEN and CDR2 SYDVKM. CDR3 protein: CASQGGGVENTEAFF. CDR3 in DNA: TGTGCCTCCCAAGGGGGGGGGGTCGAGAACACTGAAGCTTTCTTT.

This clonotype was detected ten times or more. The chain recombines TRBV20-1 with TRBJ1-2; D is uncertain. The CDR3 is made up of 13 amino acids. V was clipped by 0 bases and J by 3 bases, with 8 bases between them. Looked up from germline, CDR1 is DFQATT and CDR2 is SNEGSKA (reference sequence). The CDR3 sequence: CSARDRHYYGYTF. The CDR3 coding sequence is TGCAGTGCTAGAGATCGGCATTACTATGGCTACACCTTC.

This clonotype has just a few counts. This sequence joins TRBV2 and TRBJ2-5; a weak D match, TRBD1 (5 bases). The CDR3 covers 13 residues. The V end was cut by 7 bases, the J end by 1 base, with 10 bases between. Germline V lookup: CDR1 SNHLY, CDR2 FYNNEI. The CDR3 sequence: CASNRQTQETQYF. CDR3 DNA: TGTGCCAGCAATAGACAGACCCAAGAGACCCAGTACTTC. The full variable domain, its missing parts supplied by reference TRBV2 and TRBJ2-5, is EPEVTQTPSHQVTQMGQEVILRCVPISNHLYFYWYRQILGQKVEFLVSFYNNEISEKSEIFDDQFSVERPDGSNFTLKIRSTKLEDSAMYFCASNRQTQETQYFGPGTRLLVL.

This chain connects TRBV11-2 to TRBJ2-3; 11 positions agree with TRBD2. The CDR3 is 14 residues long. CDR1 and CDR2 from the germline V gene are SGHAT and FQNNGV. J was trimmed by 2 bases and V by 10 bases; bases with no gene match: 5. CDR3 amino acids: CATSTSGATDTQYF. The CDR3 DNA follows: TGTGCCACTTCGACTAGCGGGGCCACAGATACGCAGTATTTT.

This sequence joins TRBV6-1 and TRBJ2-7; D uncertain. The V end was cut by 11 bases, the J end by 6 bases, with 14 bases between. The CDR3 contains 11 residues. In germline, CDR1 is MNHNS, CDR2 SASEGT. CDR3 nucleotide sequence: TGTGCCGTGGGCCGCATGAGCGAGCAGTACTTC. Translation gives CAVGRMSEQYF.

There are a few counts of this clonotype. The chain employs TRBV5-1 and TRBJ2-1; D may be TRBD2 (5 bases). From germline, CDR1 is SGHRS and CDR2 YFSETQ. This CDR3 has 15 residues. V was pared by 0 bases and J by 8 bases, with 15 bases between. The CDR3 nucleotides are TGCGCCAGCAGCTTGGTAAGCGGTCGGAGCTATGAGCAGTTCTTC. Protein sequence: CASSLVSGRSYEQFF.

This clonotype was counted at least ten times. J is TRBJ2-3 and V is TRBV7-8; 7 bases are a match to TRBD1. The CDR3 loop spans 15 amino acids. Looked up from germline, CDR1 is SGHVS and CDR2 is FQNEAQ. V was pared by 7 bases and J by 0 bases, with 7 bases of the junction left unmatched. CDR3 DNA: TGTGCCAGCACCAGATGGGGACAGAGCACAGATACGCAGTATTTT. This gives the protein CASTRWGQSTDTQYF. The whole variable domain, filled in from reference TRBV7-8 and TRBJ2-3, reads GAGVSQSPRYKVAKRGQDVALRCDPISGHVSLFWYQQALGQGPEFLTYFQNEAQLDKSGLPSDRFFAERPEGSVSTLKIQRTQQEDSAVYLCASTRWGQSTDTQYFGPGTRLTVL.

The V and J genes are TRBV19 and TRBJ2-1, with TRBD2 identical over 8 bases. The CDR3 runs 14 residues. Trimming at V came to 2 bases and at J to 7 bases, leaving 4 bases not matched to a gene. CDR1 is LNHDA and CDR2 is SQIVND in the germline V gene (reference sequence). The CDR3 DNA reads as TGTGCCAGTAGTATACTCTTAGCGGGAAATGAGCAGTTCTTC. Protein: CASSILLAGNEQFF.

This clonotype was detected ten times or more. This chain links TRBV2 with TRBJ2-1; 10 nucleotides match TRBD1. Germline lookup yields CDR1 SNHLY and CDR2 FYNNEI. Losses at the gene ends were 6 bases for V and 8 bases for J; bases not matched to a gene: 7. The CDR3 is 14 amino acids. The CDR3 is CASRPGQGSHEQFF. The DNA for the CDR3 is TGTGCCAGCAGGCCGGGACAGGGGTCGCATGAGCAGTTCTTC.

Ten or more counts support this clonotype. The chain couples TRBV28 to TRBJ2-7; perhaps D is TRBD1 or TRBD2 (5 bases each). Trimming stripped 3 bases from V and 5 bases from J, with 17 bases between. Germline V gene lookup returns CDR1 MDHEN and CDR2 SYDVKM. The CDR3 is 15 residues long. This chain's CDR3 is CASSFSGAGSHEQYF. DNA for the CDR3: TGTGCCAGCAGTTTCTCCGGGGCCGGATCTCACGAGCAGTACTTC. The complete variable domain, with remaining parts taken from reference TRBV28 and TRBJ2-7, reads DVKVTQSSRYLVKRTGEKVFLECVQDMDHENMFWYRQDPGLGLRLIYFSYDVKMKEKGDIPEGYSVSREKKERFSLILESASTNQTSMYLCASSFSGAGSHEQYFGPGTRLTVT.

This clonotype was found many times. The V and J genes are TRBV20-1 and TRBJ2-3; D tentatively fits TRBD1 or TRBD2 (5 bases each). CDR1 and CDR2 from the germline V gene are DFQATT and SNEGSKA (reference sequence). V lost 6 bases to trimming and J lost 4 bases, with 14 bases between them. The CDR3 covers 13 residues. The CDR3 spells CSATGTSPDTQYF. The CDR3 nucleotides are TGCAGTGCCACCGGGACGTCGCCAGATACGCAGTATTTT.

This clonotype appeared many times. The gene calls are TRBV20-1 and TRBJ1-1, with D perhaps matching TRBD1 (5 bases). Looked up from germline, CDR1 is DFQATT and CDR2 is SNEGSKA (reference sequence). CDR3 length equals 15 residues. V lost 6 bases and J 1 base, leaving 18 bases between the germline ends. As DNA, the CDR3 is TGCAGTGCAGACAGCCCCCAACTCTCGAACACTGAAGCTTTCTTT. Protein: CSADSPQLSNTEAFF.

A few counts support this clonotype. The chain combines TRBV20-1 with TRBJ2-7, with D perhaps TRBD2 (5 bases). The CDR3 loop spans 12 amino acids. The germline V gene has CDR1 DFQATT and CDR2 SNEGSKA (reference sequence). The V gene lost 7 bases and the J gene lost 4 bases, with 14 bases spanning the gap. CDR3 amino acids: CSVRRRLYEQYF. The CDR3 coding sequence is TGCAGTGTAAGACGAAGACTATACGAGCAGTACTTC.

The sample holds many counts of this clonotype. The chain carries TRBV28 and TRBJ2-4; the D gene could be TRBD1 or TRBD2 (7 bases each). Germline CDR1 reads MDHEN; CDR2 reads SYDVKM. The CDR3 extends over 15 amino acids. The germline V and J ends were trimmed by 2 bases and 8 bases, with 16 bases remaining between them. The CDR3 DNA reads TGTGCCAGCAGTTTACGGACAGGTGGGGGGGACATTCAGTACTTC. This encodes CASSLRTGGGDIQYF.

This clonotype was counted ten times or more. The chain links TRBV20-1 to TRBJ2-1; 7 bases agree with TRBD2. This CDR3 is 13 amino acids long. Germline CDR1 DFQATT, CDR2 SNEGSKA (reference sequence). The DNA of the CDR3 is TGCAGGGTGCGGGAGAGCACCTACAATGAGCAGTTCTTC. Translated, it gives CRVRESTYNEQFF.

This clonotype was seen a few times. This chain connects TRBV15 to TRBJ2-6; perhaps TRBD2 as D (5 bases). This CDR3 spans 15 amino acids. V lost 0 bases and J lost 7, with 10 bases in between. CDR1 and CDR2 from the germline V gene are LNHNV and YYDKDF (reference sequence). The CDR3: CATSRDITGANVLTF. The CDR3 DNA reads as TGTGCCACCAGCAGAGATATAACGGGAGCCAACGTCCTGACTTTC.

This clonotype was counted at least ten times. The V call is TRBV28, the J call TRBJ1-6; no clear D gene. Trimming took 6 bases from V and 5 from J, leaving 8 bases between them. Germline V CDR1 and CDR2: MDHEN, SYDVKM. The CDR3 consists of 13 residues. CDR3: CASSLQHNSPLHF. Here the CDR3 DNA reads TGTGCCAGCAGCCTACAGCATAATTCACCCCTCCACTTT.